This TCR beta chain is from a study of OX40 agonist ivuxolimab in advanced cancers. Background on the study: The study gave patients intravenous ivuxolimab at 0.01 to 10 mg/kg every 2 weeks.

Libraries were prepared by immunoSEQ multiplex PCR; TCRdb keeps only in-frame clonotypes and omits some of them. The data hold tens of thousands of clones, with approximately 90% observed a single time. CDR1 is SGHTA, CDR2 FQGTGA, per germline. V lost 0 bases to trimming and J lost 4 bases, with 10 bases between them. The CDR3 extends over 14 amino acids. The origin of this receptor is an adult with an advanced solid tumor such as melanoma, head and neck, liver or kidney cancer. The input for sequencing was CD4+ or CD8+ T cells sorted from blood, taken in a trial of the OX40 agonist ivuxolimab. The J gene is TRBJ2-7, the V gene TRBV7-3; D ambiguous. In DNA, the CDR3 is TGTGCCAGCAGCTTAACGGGCCCAGGATACGAGCAGTACTTC. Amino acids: CASSLTGPGYEQYF.